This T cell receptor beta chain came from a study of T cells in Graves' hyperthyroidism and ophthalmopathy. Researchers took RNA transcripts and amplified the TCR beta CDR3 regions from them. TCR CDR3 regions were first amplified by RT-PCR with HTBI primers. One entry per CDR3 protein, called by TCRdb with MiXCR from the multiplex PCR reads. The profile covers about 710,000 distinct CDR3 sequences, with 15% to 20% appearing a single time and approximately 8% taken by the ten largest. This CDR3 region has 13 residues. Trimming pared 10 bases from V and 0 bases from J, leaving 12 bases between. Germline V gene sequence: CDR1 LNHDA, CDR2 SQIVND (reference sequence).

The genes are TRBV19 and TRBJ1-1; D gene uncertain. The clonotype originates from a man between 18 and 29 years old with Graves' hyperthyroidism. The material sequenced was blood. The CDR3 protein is CAISAAVNTEAFF. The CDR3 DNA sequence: TGTGCCATCTCTGCTGCCGTGAACACTGAAGCTTTCTTT. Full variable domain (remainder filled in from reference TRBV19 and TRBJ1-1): DGGITQSPKYLFRKEGQNVTLSCEQNLNHDAMYWYRQDPGQGLRLIYYSQIVNDFQKGDIAEGYSVSREKKESFPLTVTSAQKNPTAFYLCAISAAVNTEAFFGQGTRLTVV.